This T cell receptor (beta chain) was obtained from a study of control samples from healthy donors and cancer patients. This table comes from immunoSEQ multiplex PCR, and its TCRdb copy is limited to in-frame clones, with some not included. The repertoire holds around 150,000 clones, approximately 94% seen once, with more than 8% in the top ten. V gave up 4 bases and J gave up 2 bases; unmatched junction bases: 2. CDR1 and CDR2 from the germline V gene are MNHNY and SVGAGI (reference sequence). This CDR3 region has 14 residues. What was sequenced was blood. The chain couples TRBV6-6 to TRBJ1-5; TRBD1 matches 7 bases. The sequence derives from a woman aged 35 to 49 in good health. The CDR3 DNA follows: TGTGCCAGCAGTTTCGACAGGGGCAATCAGCCCCAGCATTTT. Its translation: CASSFDRGNQPQHF.